The 2 T cell receptor beta chains below all came from one sample that was sequenced in a study of T and B cells in COVID-19 patients. BIOMED2 TRB-A/B primer pools were used in multiplex TRB PCR. TCRdb re-analysed the multiplex PCR reads in MiXCR, keeping a single row per CDR3 protein. The sample contains around 25,000 distinct CDR3 sequences, around a third of which appear only once. TRB was amplified from about 250-500 ng of blood genomic DNA. Sequencing was performed on blood. These receptors all stem from a human donor who had recovered from COVID-19.

J is TRBJ1-2 and V is TRBV24-1; D perhaps matches TRBD1 (6 bases). The germline gives CDR1 KGHDR, CDR2 SFDVKD. The CDR3 consists of 14 residues. Trimming shortened V by 7 bases and J by 6 bases, and 17 bases separated the two germline ends. As DNA, the CDR3 is TGTGCCACCAGCAACACAGGGTTGGTTGATGGCTACACCTTC. It translates to CATSNTGLVDGYTF.

This clonotype was found a few times. The rearrangement links TRBV27 to TRBJ1-4, with D unresolved. Germline loops: CDR1 MNHEY, CDR2 SMNVEV (reference sequence). V was pared by 3 bases and J by 6 bases, with 8 bases between. This CDR3 is built from 13 residues. In DNA, the CDR3 is TGTGCCAGCAGTTTTTCGGGATATGAAAAACTGTTTTTT. Translation: CASSFSGYEKLFF.